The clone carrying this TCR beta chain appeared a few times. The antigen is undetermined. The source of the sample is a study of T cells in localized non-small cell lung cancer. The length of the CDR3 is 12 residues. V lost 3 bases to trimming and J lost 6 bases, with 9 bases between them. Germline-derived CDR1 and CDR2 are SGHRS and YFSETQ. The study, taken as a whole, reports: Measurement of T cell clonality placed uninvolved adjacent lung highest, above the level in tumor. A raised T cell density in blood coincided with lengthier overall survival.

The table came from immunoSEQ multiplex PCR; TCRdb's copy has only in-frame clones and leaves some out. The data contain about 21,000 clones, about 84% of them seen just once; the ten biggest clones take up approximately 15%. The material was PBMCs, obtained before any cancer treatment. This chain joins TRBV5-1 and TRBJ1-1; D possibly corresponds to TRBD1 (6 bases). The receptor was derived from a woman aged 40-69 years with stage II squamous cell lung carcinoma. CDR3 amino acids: CASSYGQSEAFF. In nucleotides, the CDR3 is TGCGCCAGCAGCTATGGACAGTCTGAAGCTTTCTTT.